One and the same sample provided the 25 T cell receptor beta chains below, sequenced in a study of T cell repertoires in aging, cancer and after chemotherapy. TRB rearrangements spanning V, D and J were amplified using mixed TRB-A/B primers. TCRdb passed the multiplex PCR reads through MiXCR, listing each CDR3 protein once. The sample records some 10,000 distinct CDR3 sequences, about 32% being singletons. Peripheral blood genomic DNA, not sorted cells or RNA, was the template. Material for sequencing was blood. These receptors all stem from a human donor in good health.

This chain links TRBV29-1 with TRBJ1-1, with D perhaps TRBD1 (5 bases). Germline CDR1 and CDR2: SQVTM and ANQGSEA. This CDR3 is built from 12 residues. The CDR3 here is CRGYPGHTEAFF. CDR3 nucleotide sequence: TGCAGAGGATATCCGGGACACACTGAAGCTTTCTTT.

By sample fraction, this clonotype is medium-sized. The chain uses TRBV7-6 and TRBJ2-7; D gene ambiguous. Germline V gene lookup returns CDR1 SGHVS and CDR2 FNYEAQ. The CDR3 is 13 residues long. The V end lost 6 bases, the J end lost 3 bases, and 12 bases lay between the germline ends. CDR3 region: CASSSGPNYEQYF. The DNA of the CDR3 is TGTGCCAGCAGTTCCGGGCCAAACTACGAGCAGTACTTC.

The chain links TRBV5-4 to TRBJ2-3; a possible D gene is TRBD1 (7 bases). The germline V gene has CDR1 SGHNT and CDR2 YYREEE (reference sequence). The CDR3 covers 15 residues. V shed 0 bases and J shed 1 base, with 9 bases lying between them. In DNA form, the CDR3 reads TGTGCCAGCAGCTTGGGCGGGACAGGCACAGATACGCAGTATTTT. It translates to CASSLGGTGTDTQYF. Full variable domain (rest looked up from reference TRBV5-4 and TRBJ2-3): ETGVTQSPTHLIKTRGQQVTLRCSSQSGHNTVSWYQQALGQGPQFIFQYYREEENGRGNFPPRFSGLQFPNYSSELNVNALELDDSALYLCASSLGGTGTDTQYFGPGTRLTVL.

Only a few counts were recorded for this clonotype. The V gene is TRBV11-3, the J gene TRBJ1-5, with D unresolved. Germline CDR1 and CDR2: SGHNT and YENEEA. The CDR3 length is 15 residues. V lost 0 bases and J 7 bases, leaving 13 bases between the germline ends. The CDR3 spells CASSLDRDSGQPQHF. Here the CDR3 DNA reads TGTGCCAGCAGCTTAGATCGAGACTCCGGACAGCCCCAGCATTTT.

This clonotype was observed a few times. The chain uses TRBV6-1 and TRBJ1-1, with D possibly being TRBD1 (5 bases). This CDR3 contains 15 residues. Trimming stripped 6 bases from V and 2 bases from J, with 16 bases between. CDR1 MNHNS and CDR2 SASEGT come from the germline V gene. This CDR3 reads CASSDTGRYNTEAFF. CDR3 coding DNA: TGTGCCAGCAGCGACACGGGACGGTATAACACTGAAGCTTTCTTT.

V is TRBV20-1 and J is TRBJ1-2; D gene unclear. The CDR3 loop spans 13 amino acids. Trimming pared 6 bases from V and 6 bases from J, leaving 17 bases between. The germline V gene has CDR1 DFQATT and CDR2 SNEGSKA (reference sequence). The CDR3 coding sequence is TGCAGTGCCCTGAACCCAGCGACTGATGGCTACACCTTC. Translated: CSALNPATDGYTF.

The chain has TRBV6-5 and TRBJ1-4; D is unresolved. This CDR3 has 17 residues. V lost 0 bases and J lost 3, with 14 bases in between. Per germline, CDR1 MNHEY and CDR2 SVGAGI. The CDR3 here is CASSYSRRQRANEKLFF. CDR3 in DNA: TGTGCCAGCAGTTACTCGAGGAGGCAGAGGGCTAATGAAAAACTGTTTTTT.

The sample holds a few counts of this clonotype. The V call is TRBV12-3 or TRBV12-4, the J call TRBJ1-5; D is undetermined. Deletions cut 3 bases from V and 5 bases from J, with 8 bases between. CDR3 length: 13 amino acids. The CDR3 bases are TGTGCCAGCAGTTTTGGTCACGATCAGCCCCAGCATTTT. Translated: CASSFGHDQPQHF.

The J gene is TRBJ2-1, the V gene TRBV11-2; TRBD1 matches 7 bases. CDR3 length: 15 residues. J was trimmed by 2 bases and V by 0 bases; bases with no gene match: 1. Looked up from germline, CDR1 is SGHAT and CDR2 is FQNNGV. CDR3 sequence reads: CASSLDRGTYNEQFF. The CDR3 DNA sequence: TGTGCCAGCAGCTTAGACAGGGGGACCTACAATGAGCAGTTCTTC. The full variable domain, completed using reference TRBV11-2 and TRBJ2-1, is EAGVAQSPRYKIIEKRQSVAFWCNPISGHATLYWYQQILGQGPKLLIQFQNNGVVDDSQLPKDRFSAERLKGVDSTLKIQPAKLEDSAVYLCASSLDRGTYNEQFFGPGTRLTVL.

The chain employs TRBV6-5 and TRBJ1-1; TRBD1 might be the D (5 bases). From germline, CDR1 is MNHEY and CDR2 SVGAGI. Trimming stripped 2 bases from V and 5 bases from J, with 9 bases between. This CDR3 spans 13 amino acids. CDR3 in DNA: TGTGCCAGCAGTTACACCGGGGGGACTGAAGCTTTCTTT. Amino acid sequence: CASSYTGGTEAFF.

This clonotype has just a few counts. This chain uses TRBV14 with TRBJ2-7, with D perhaps assigned TRBD1 or TRBD2 (6 bases each). Germline values: CDR1 SGHDN, CDR2 FVKESK. V lost 1 base, J lost 2 bases, and 9 bases lay in between. CDR3 length equals 14 residues. CDR3 sequence reads: CASSQVGGPYEQYF. DNA for the CDR3: TGTGCCAGCAGCCAAGTGGGGGGCCCCTACGAGCAGTACTTC.

The chain combines TRBV27 with TRBJ1-1; D call uncertain. Germline V gene data show CDR1 as MNHEY and CDR2 as SMNVEV (reference sequence). Trimming pared 3 bases from V and 0 bases from J, leaving 5 bases between. This CDR3 spans 13 amino acids. CDR3 sequence reads: CASSLTVNTEAFF. The DNA for the CDR3 is TGTGCCAGCAGTTTGACCGTGAACACTGAAGCTTTCTTT.

This clonotype was counted only a few times. The chain links TRBV27 to TRBJ2-6; TRBD1 matches 8 bases. The V gene's germline CDR1 is MNHEY and CDR2 SMNVEV (reference sequence). The length of the CDR3 is 18 residues. J was trimmed by 1 base and V by 4 bases; bases with no gene match: 9. The CDR3 is CASSSPRDRTSGANVLTF. CDR3 DNA sequence: TGTGCCAGCAGTTCACCCCGGGACAGGACTTCTGGGGCCAACGTCCTGACTTTC.

This clonotype was detected a few times. The chain employs TRBV6-4 and TRBJ1-4; possibly TRBD1 for D (6 bases). Trimming removed 3 bases from V and 7 bases from J, with 9 bases in between. The germline CDR1 and CDR2 sequences are MRHNA and SNTAGT. The CDR3 is made up of 13 amino acids. The DNA of the CDR3 is TGTGCCAGCAGTGAGGCCAGGGGTGAAAAACTGTTTTTT. Amino acid sequence: CASSEARGEKLFF.

This clonotype is categorized as medium-sized. This chain uses TRBV19 with TRBJ1-6; D not resolved. CDR1 is LNHDA and CDR2 is SQIVND in the germline V gene (reference sequence). This CDR3 has 14 amino acids. V lost 3 bases, J lost 8 bases, and 11 bases lay in between. CDR3 coding DNA: TGTGCCAGTAGTATGGTAGAAGGGCATTCACCCCTCCACTTT. Protein product: CASSMVEGHSPLHF.

The chain links TRBV6-5 to TRBJ1-1, with 7 positions matching TRBD1. CDR1 is MNHEY and CDR2 is SVGAGI in the germline V gene. V lost 0 bases, J lost 4 bases, and 8 bases stayed unmatched. The CDR3 is 16 residues long. CDR3 residues: CASSYSPTGDVTEAFF. DNA of the CDR3: TGTGCCAGCAGTTACTCACCCACAGGGGACGTCACTGAAGCTTTCTTT.

The J gene is TRBJ1-6, the V gene TRBV5-1; D not certain. CDR3 length equals 15 residues. Germline CDR1 SGHRS, CDR2 YFSETQ. Trimming left V 1 base short and J 5 bases short, with 10 bases between. The CDR3 DNA is TGCGCCAGCAGCTTGTACGGCATGAATAATTCACCCCTCCACTTT. Translation: CASSLYGMNNSPLHF.

The CDR3 bases are TGTGCCAGCAGGCGAGGATGGAGGGGGCGCTCCCATAGAGTTTATGGCTACACCTTC. This codes for CASRRGWRGRSHRVYGYTF. The chain recombines TRBV5-4 with TRBJ1-2; 7 nucleotides match TRBD1. The CDR3 spans 19 residues. CDR1 SGHNT and CDR2 YYREEE come from the germline V gene (reference sequence). V lost 5 bases to trimming and J lost 5 bases; unmatched junction nucleotides: 24.

This chain links TRBV27 with TRBJ1-1, with D perhaps matching TRBD1 (5 bases). Germline values: CDR1 MNHEY, CDR2 SMNVEV (reference sequence). V was trimmed by 8 bases and J by 5 bases, leaving 15 bases between them. This CDR3 has 13 amino acids. The CDR3 spells CASRGRPRTEAFF. CDR3 nucleotide sequence: TGTGCCAGCCGGGGACGTCCGAGGACTGAAGCTTTCTTT.

CDR3 amino acids: CAIGSRGGSSSYEQYF. The DNA of the CDR3 is TGTGCCATCGGAAGTAGAGGAGGATCCAGCTCCTACGAGCAGTACTTC. The rearrangement uses TRBV10-3 and TRBJ2-7; D is possibly TRBD2 (5 bases). Germline CDR1 is ENHRY and CDR2 is SYGVKD. Trimming stripped 8 bases from V and 0 bases from J, with 20 bases between. The CDR3 spans 16 residues.

The rearrangement uses TRBV11-2 and TRBJ2-7; 7 bases fit TRBD1. Germline CDR1 SGHAT, CDR2 FQNNGV. The CDR3 consists of 18 residues. Trimming at V came to 5 bases and at J to 0 bases, leaving 16 bases not matched to a gene. CDR3: CASSLRDSRLTSSYEQYF. CDR3 DNA: TGTGCCAGCAGCCTCCGGGACAGCCGCCTAACGAGCTCCTACGAGCAGTACTTC. Supplemented by reference TRBV11-2 and TRBJ2-7, the full variable domain reads EAGVAQSPRYKIIEKRQSVAFWCNPISGHATLYWYQQILGQGPKLLIQFQNNGVVDDSQLPKDRFSAERLKGVDSTLKIQPAKLEDSAVYLCASSLRDSRLTSSYEQYFGPGTRLTVT.

By sample fraction, this clonotype is medium-sized (0.01 to 0.1%). The chain carries TRBV6-5 and TRBJ2-5; the match to TRBD1 covers 9 bases. This CDR3 spans 17 amino acids. CDR1 MNHEY and CDR2 SVGAGI come from the germline V gene. V was pared by 0 bases and J by 3 bases, with 8 bases of the junction left unmatched. CDR3 region: CASSYSTPGTGKETQYF. The CDR3 nucleotides are TGTGCCAGCAGTTACTCGACCCCCGGGACAGGGAAAGAGACCCAGTACTTC.

This chain connects TRBV27 to TRBJ2-4, with D possibly called TRBD1 or TRBD2 (5 bases each). This CDR3 spans 19 amino acids. Germline loops: CDR1 MNHEY, CDR2 SMNVEV (reference sequence). With 5 bases removed from V and 0 bases from J, the gap between germline ends came to 23 bases. CDR3 amino acids: CASSPGRPNPTLAKNIQYF. The CDR3 nucleotides are TGTGCCAGCAGTCCGGGGCGACCAAACCCGACTCTAGCCAAAAACATTCAGTACTTC.

The chain uses TRBV12-3 or TRBV12-4 and TRBJ2-1, with D maybe TRBD1 (5 bases). This CDR3 has 15 amino acids. V was clipped by 9 bases and J by 0 bases, with 15 bases between them. The DNA of the CDR3 is TGTGCCAGACGGCCAGGGTCAAGCTCCTACAATGAGCAGTTCTTC. This translates into CARRPGSSSYNEQFF.

This clonotype was seen more than once but under ten times. The V and J genes are TRBV30 and TRBJ2-7, with D tentatively TRBD1 or TRBD2 (6 bases each). CDR1 and CDR2 from the germline V gene are GTSNPN and SVGIG (reference sequence). V dropped 1 base and J dropped 4 bases, with 20 bases sitting between them. The length of the CDR3 is 16 residues. The CDR3 sequence: CAWSALRGRPYYEQYF. CDR3 DNA sequence: TGTGCCTGGAGTGCCCTCCGGGGGCGGCCCTATTACGAGCAGTACTTC.